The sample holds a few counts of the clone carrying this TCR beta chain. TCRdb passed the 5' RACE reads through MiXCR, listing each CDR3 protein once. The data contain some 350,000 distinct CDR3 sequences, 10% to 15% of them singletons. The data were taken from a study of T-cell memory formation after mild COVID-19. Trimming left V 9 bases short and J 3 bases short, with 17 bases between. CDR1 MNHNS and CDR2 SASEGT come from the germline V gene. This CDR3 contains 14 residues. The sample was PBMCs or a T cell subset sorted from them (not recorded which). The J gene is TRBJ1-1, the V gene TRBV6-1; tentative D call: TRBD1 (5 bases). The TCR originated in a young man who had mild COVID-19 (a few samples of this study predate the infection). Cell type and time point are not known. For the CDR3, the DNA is TGTGCCAGTTTCCCTAGGGGTACGGACACTGAAGCTTTCTTT. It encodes CASFPRGTDTEAFF.